This T cell receptor (beta chain) comes out of a study of lymphopenia after photon versus proton radiotherapy. The study, taken as a whole, reports: Oligoclonal CD8+ Temra expansion after nadir drove photon patients' diversity drop. Proton therapy kept repertoires fairly stable, unlike photons, which gained effector/memory cells.

About this clone: The antigen is undetermined.

The CDR3 spans 14 residues. Profiled with immunoSEQ multiplex PCR; TCRdb holds only in-frame clones, not every one. The data contain some 25,000 clones, about nine tenths of them singletons. The material sequenced was peripheral blood, taken from a patient treated with photon-based radiotherapy. This chain links TRBV21-1 with TRBJ1-2; the tabulated D call, TRBD1, remains unverified against the DNA. TRBV21-1 is a documented pseudogene. The sequence was obtained from a woman aged 45-60 years with cholangiocarcinoma. The DNA for the CDR3 is TGTGCCAGCAGTACACCCGACAGAAACTATGGCTACACCTTC. Translated, it gives CASSTPDRNYGYTF.